This TCR beta chain comes out of a study of PD-L1 blockade in urothelial cancer (dated by TCRdb to between 2016 and 2019). With regard to the full study: Therapy was started in about 2014 for all patients, and atezolizumab 1,200 mg was administered intravenously every 3 weeks. Durable clinical benefit was achieved by nine patients but not by the remaining 20. Blood samples were analyzed 3 weeks after the start of treatment (second dose) and 6 weeks after the start of treatment. Pretreatment tumor samples, along with matched peripheral blood collected serially before and after atezolizumab treatment, underwent TCR sequencing. Blood samples gave a median of about 140,000 T cells and approximately 81,000 unique TCRs, with a median clonality of around 0.08. An ECOG performance status of 0 or 1 was recorded for the patients, and 0 to 3 prior chemotherapy regimens had been received by the patients. In the same patients, whole exome sequencing and RNA sequencing of pretreatment tumors were performed in addition to TCR sequencing. About 90% of the roughly 29 patients were identified as males with urothelial cancer of bladder origin, and a prior smoking history was reported by 18 of 29 patients. Around 30 patients had pretreatment blood TCR-seq, some 25 had at least one posttreatment blood collection, and some 25 had tumor TCR-seq. The study was an exploratory multi-omic analysis of somatic, immune and clinical correlates of response to PD-L1 blockade with atezolizumab in urothelial cancer. Durable clinical benefit meant progression-free survival longer than 6 months, and TCR features were also tested against progression-free and overall survival.

Read against the paper, the sample's time point label means: peripheral blood 6 weeks after treatment start. A total of under 35 patients with locally advanced or metastatic urothelial carcinoma, treated at Memorial Sloan Kettering on a trial protocol, made up the cohort. Peripheral blood mononuclear cells were collected from each patient pretreatment and during treatment, giving between 1 and 8 total time points per patient. The Qiagen DNeasy Blood extraction kit was used to purify genomic DNA from total PBMCs and from tumor samples. PBMCs were collected pretreatment and during treatment, and were isolated and stored as previously described. Synthetic TCR analog templates were spiked into each PCR so that absolute template abundance could be estimated from read counts. TCRbeta CDR3 regions were amplified from genomic DNA with bias-controlled V and J gene primers using the immunoSEQ assay. Rearranged TCRbeta segments were sequenced at approximately 20X coverage. The original methods were these. Clustering was used to correct sequencing errors, and CDR3s were annotated against IMGT to assign V, D and J genes. Only productive TCRbeta rearrangements were used in downstream analyses, excluding out-of-frame or stop-codon sequences. To compute clonality, Shannon entropy was normalized by the log of the number of unique productive sequences and then subtracted from one. Clones differing between time points or between blood and tumor were identified using Fisher's exact test with Benjamini-Hochberg correction, with an adjusted p below 0.01 applied as the threshold. The source is immuneACCESS, and TCRdb retained only in-frame sequences with V and J called. Part of the clones is not carried over; for the studies checked, unresolved V genes explain less than half of this, and the remainder is unexplained. V and J calls and clone size come straight from that table; D and trimming were deduced from the DNA. The sample includes fewer than 30,000 clones, with roughly 80% observed a single time. Of the sample, around 3% falls within the top ten clones.

Measured from the cysteine to the phenylalanine, the CDR3 is 14 residues long. Kept here is only the CDR3 DNA, which spans 42 bases and is read in frame from base 1. The V end gives up 3 bases and the J end 0 bases, leaving 0 bases in the junction not matched to a gene. From a lookup of the germline V gene, CDR1 and CDR2 are SGHRS and YFSETQ. As concerns this clone: There is no known antigen for this receptor. Base qualities are not recorded, but no much larger clone differs from it by a single base.

What the study reported, not specific to this receptor: Patients with durable benefit showed greater expansion of tumor-associated TCR clones in peripheral blood 3 weeks after starting treatment (n of about 21, p = 0.022). Improved progression-free and overall survival was associated with having pretreatment peripheral blood TCR clonality below the median. Because the sample size was small (n ≈ 29) and many of the analyses were exploratory, the results are meant to be hypothesis-generating.

Sample: PBMCs, taken around atezolizumab (anti-PD-L1) treatment. The chain was built from TRBV5-1 and TRBJ2-1, with TRBD2 matching 7 junction bases. The TCR originated in a man between 70 and 80 years old with urothelial cancer. The CDR3 has the sequence CASSSSGSYNEQFF. The base sequence is TGCGCCAGCAGCTCTAGCGGCTCCTACAATGAGCAGTTCTTC.